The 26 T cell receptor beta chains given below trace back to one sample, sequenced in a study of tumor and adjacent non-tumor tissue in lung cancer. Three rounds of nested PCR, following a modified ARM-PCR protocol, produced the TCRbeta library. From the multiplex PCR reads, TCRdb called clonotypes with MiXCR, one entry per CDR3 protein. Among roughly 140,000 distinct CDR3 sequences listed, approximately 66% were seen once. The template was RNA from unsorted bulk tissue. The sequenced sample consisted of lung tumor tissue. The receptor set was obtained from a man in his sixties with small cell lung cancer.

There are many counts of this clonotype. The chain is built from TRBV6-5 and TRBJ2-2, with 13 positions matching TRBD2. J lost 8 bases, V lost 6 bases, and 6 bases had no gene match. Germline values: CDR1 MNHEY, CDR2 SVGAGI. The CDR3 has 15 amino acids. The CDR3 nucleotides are TGTGCCAGCAGGGGACTAGCGGGAATAGCTGGGGAGCTGTTTTTT. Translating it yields CASRGLAGIAGELFF.

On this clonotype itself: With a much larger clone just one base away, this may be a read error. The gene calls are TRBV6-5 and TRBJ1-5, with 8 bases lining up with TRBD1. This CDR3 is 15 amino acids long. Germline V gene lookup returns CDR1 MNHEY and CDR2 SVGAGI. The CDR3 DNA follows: TGTTCCAGCAGTCGGACAGGGAGGGACCATCAGCCCCAGCATTTT. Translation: CSSSRTGRDHQPQHF.

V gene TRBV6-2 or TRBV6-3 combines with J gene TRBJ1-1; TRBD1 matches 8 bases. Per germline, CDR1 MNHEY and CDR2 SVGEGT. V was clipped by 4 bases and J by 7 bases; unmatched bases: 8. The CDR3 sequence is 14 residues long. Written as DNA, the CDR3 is TGTGCCAGCAGTTTGACAGGGGAGAATAGTGAAGCTTTCTTT. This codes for CASSLTGENSEAFF.

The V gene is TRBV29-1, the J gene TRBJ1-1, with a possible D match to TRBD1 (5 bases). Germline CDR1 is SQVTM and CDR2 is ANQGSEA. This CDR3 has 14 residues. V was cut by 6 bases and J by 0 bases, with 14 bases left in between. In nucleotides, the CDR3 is TGCAGCGTCCGAACAGGCGACATGAACACTGAAGCTTTCTTT. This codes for CSVRTGDMNTEAFF.

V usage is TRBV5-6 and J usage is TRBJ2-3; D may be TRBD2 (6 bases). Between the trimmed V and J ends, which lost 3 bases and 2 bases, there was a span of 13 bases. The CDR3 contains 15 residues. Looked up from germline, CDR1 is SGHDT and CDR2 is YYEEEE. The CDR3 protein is CASSSPGRHTDTQYF. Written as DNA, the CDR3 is TGTGCCAGCAGCTCCCCAGGGAGGCACACAGATACGCAGTATTTT.

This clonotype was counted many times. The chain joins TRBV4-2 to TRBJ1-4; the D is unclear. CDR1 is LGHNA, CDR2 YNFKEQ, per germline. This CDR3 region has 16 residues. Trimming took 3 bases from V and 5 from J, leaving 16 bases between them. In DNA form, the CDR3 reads TGTGCCAGCAGCCACGATGGGCCCAACCAGAATGAAAAACTGTTTTTT. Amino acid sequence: CASSHDGPNQNEKLFF.

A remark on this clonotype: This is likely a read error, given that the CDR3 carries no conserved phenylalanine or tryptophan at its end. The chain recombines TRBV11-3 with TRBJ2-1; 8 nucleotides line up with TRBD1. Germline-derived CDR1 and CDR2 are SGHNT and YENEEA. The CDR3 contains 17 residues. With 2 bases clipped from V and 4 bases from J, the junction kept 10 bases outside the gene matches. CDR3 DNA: TGTGCCAGCAGCTTATCAGGGGGCCAAATCCCTTACAATGAGCAGTTCTTA. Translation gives CASSLSGGQIPYNEQFL.

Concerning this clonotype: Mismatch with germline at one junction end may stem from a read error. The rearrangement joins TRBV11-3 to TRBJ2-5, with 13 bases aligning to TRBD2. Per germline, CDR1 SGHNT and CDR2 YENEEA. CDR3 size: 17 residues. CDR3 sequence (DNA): TGTGCCAGCAGCTGGGGACTAGCGGGACTTGGGCCAGAGACCCAATACTTC. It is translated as CASSWGLAGLGPETQYF.

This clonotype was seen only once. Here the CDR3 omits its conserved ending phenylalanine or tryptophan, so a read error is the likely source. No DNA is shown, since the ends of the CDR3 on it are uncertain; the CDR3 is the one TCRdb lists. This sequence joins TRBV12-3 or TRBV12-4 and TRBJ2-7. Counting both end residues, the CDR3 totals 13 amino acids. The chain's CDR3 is CASSLSRPYEQYL.

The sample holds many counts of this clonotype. CDR3 region: CASSYGGDNEQFF. CDR3 DNA: TGTGCCAGCAGTTACGGAGGGGACAATGAGCAGTTCTTC. This chain links TRBV6-6 with TRBJ2-1, with TRBD2 as a possible D gene (6 bases). CDR3 size: 13 residues. V was clipped by 2 bases and J by 5 bases, with 7 bases between them. Germline V gene data show CDR1 as MNHNY and CDR2 as SVGAGI (reference sequence).

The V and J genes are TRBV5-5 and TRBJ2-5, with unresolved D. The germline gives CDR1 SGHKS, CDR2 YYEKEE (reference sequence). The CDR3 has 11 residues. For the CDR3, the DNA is TGTGTCAGTAAAAGAACGGAGACCCAGTACTTC. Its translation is CVSKRTETQYF.

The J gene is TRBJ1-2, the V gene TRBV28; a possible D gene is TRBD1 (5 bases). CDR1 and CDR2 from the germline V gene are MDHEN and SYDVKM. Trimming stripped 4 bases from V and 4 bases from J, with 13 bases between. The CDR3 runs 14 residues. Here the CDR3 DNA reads TGTGCCAGCAGTTATACAGGTTCTACCTATGGCTACACCTTC. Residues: CASSYTGSTYGYTF.

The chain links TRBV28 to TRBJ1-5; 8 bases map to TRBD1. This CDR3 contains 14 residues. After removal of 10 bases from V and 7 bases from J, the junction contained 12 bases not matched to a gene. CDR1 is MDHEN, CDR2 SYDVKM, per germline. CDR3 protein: CATNQQGAGQPQHF. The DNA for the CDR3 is TGTGCCACCAATCAGCAGGGGGCTGGGCAGCCCCAGCATTTT.

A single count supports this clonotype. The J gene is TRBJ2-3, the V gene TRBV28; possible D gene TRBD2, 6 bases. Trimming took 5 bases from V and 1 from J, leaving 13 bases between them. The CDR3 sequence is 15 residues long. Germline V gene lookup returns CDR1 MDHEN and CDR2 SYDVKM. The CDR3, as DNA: TGTGCCAGCAGTCAGCTGGAGGGTCGCACAGATACGCAGTATTTT. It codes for CASSQLEGRTDTQYF.

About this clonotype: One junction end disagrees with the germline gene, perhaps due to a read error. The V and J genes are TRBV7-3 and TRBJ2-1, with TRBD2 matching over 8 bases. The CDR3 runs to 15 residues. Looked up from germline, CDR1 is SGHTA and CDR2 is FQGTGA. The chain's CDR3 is CASSPGLVNFNKQFF. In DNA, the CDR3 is TGTGCCAGCAGCCCGGGACTAGTGAACTTCAATAAGCAGTTCTTC.

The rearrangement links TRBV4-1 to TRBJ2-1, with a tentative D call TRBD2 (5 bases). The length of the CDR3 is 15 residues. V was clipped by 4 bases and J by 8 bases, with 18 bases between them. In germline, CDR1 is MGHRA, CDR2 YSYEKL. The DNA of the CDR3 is TGCGCCAGCAGCCTAGAGGACGGGGAATACGATGAGCAGTTCTTC. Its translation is CASSLEDGEYDEQFF.

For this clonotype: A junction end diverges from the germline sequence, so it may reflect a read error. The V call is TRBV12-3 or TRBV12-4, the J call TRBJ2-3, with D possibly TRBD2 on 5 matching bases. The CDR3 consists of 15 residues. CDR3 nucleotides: TGTGCCAGCAGTTTCCTAGTGGGAGCAACAGATACACAGTATTTT. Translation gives CASSFLVGATDTQYF.

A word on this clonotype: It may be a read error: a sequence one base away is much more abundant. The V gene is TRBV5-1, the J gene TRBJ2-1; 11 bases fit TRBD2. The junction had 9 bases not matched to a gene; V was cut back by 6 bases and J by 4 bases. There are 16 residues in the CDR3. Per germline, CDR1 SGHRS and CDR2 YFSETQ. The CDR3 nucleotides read TGCGCCAGCAAGCCGACTAGCGGGACGATGTACAATGAGCAGTTCTTC. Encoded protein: CASKPTSGTMYNEQFF.

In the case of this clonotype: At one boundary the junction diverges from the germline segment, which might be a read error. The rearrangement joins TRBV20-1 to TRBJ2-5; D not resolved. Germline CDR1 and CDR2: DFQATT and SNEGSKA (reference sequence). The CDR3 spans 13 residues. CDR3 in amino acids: CSARASRHAMQYF. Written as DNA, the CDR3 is TGCAGTGCTAGAGCTTCCAGGCATGCGATGCAGTACTTT.

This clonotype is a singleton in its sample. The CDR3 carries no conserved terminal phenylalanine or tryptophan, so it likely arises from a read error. CDR3 loop: CASSLGPYTDTQYL. CDR3 DNA sequence: TGTGCCAGCAGCTTAGGACCGTACACAGATACACAGTATTTA. The gene calls are TRBV7-3 and TRBJ2-3, with D unclear. In germline, CDR1 is SGHTA, CDR2 FQGTGA. The CDR3 covers 14 residues.

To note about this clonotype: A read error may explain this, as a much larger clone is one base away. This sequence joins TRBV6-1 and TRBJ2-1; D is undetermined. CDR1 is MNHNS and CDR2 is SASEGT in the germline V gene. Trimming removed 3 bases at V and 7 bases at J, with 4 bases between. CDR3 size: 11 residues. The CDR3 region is CASSDVNEQFF. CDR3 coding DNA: TGTGCCAGCAGTGATGTTAATGAGCAGTTCTTC.

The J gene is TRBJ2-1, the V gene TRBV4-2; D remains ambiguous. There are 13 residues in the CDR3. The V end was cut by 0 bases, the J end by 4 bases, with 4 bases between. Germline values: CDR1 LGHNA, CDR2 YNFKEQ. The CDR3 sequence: CASSQDPYNEQFF. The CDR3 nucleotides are TGTGCCAGCAGCCAAGACCCGTACAATGAGCAGTTCTTC.

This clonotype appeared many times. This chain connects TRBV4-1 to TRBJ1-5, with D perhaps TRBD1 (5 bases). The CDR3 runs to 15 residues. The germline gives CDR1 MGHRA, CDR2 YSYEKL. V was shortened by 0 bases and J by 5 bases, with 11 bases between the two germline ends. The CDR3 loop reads CASSQDKGLYQPQHF. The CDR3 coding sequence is TGCGCCAGCAGCCAAGATAAGGGGCTCTATCAGCCCCAGCATTTT.

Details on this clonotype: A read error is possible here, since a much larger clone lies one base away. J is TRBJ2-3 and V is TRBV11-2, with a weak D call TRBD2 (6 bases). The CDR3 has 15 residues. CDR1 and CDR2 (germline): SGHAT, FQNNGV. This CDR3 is CASSLGGVGTDMQYF. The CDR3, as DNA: TGTGCCAGCAGCTTAGGGGGGGTAGGCACAGATATGCAGTATTTT.

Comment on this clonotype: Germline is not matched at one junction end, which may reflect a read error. The CDR3 nucleotides are TGTGCCTGCAGCTTAGCGGCTGGGTGCGAGCAGTACTTC. It translates to CACSLAAGCEQYF. This sequence joins TRBV11-2 and TRBJ2-7; tentatively, D is TRBD2 (6 bases). The CDR3 length is 13 residues. CDR1 is SGHAT and CDR2 is FQNNGV in the germline V gene. The whole variable domain, filled in from reference TRBV11-2 and TRBJ2-7, reads EAGVAQSPRYKIIEKRQSVAFWCNPISGHATLYWYQQILGQGPKLLIQFQNNGVVDDSQLPKDRFSAERLKGVDSTLKIQPAKLEDSAVYLCACSLAAGCEQYFGPGTRLTVT.

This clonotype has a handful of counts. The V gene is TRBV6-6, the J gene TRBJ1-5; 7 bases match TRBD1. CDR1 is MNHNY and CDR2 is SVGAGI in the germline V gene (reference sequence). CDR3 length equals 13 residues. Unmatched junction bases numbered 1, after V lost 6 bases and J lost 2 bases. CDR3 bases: TGTGCCAGCAGCGACAGGGGCAATCAGCCCCAGCATTTT. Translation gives CASSDRGNQPQHF.